This entry is about one T cell receptor beta chain. What it binds is not known. The data were produced by immunoSEQ multiplex PCR, yet TCRdb's version contains in-frame clones alone and is incomplete. Counted here are tens of thousands of clones, around nine tenths occurring once; the ten biggest clones make up about 6%. These data originate in a study of T cell responses to AZD1222 COVID-19 vaccine. Findings of the study overall: No repertoire was sampled before or during the peak T cell response, only after it. Dominant at 160-218 and 743-854, vaccine-associated CD4 TCRs also spanned spike.

The sequence came from an adult who received the MenACWY meningococcal vaccine as a control. The input for sequencing was peripheral blood, taken 28 days after the second dose of the MenACWY control vaccine.

The CDR3 region has the DNA TGTGCCAGCAGCGGGGACCCGCGACCGAGAGTATACGAGCAGTACTTC. It is translated as CASSGDPRPRVYEQYF. The chain joins TRBV9 to TRBJ2-7; D may correspond to TRBD1 or TRBD2 (5 bases each). Germline-derived CDR1 and CDR2 are SGDLS and YYNGEE. The V and J ends lost 3 bases and 4 bases respectively, with 20 bases between them. CDR3 length: 16 residues.